This TCR beta chain was sequenced for a study of cytomegalovirus exposure and HLA in healthy donors. A multiplex PCR was run with 60 Vbeta primers and 13 Jbeta primers. Libraries were prepared by immunoSEQ multiplex PCR; TCRdb keeps only in-frame clonotypes and omits some of them. The sample holds tens of thousands of clones, about 82% seen once. The donors comprised healthy bone marrow donors. Only a few counts were recorded for this clone. Antigen unknown. Findings and limits, study-wide: Follow-up analysis later connected one missense variant in DCLRE1C with trimming of TCR beta V- and J-genes. Researchers reported that a few CMV-associated chains were confirmed in vitro as CMV antigen-specific.

The germline V gene encodes CDR1 SEHNR and CDR2 FQNEAQ (reference sequence). Unmatched junction bases numbered 2, after V lost 1 base and J lost 0 bases. The CDR3 runs to 15 residues. What was sequenced was PBMCs. The J gene is TRBJ1-1, the V gene TRBV7-9, with 7 bases matching TRBD1. The clonotype originates from a woman in her 30s in good health and CMV-seronegative. The CDR3 here is CASSLGDRLNTEAFF. In DNA, the CDR3 is TGTGCCAGCAGCTTAGGGGACAGATTGAACACTGAAGCTTTCTTT.